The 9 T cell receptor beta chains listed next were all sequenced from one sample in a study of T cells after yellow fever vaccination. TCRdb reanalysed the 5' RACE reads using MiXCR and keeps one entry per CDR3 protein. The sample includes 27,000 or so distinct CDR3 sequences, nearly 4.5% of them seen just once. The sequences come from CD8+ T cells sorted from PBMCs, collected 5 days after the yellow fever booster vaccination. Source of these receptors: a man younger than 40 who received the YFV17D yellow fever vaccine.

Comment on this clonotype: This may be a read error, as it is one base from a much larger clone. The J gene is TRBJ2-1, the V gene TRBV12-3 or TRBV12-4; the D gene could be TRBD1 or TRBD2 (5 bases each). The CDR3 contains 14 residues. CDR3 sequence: CASTLGTLNNVQFF. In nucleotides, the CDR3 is TGTGCCAGCACTTTGGGGACCTTAAACAATGTGCAGTTCTTC.

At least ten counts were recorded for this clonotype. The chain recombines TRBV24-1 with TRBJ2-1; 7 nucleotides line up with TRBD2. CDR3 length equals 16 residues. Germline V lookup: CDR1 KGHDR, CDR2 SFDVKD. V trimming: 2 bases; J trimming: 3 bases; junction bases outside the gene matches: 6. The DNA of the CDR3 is TGTGCCACCAGTGATTCAGCGGGGACGATCTACAATGAGCAGTTCTTC. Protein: CATSDSAGTIYNEQFF.

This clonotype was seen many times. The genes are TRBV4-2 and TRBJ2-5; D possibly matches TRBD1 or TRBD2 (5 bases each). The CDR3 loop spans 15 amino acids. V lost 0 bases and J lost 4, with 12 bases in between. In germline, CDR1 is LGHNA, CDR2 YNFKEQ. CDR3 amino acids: CASSQEGLAGETQYF. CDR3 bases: TGTGCCAGCAGCCAAGAGGGGCTAGCCGGAGAGACCCAGTACTTC.

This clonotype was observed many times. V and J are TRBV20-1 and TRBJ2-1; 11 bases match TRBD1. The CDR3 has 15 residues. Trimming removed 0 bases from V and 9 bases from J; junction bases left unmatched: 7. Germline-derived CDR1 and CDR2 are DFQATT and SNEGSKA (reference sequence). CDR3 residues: CSARDPGQGDGEQFF. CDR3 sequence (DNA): TGCAGTGCTAGAGATCCGGGACAGGGGGACGGTGAGCAGTTCTTC.

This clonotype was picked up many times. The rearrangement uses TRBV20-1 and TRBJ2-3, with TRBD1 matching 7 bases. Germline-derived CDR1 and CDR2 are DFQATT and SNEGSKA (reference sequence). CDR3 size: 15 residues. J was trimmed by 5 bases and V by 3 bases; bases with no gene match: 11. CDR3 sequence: CSARVAGGPRDTQYF. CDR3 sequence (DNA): TGCAGTGCTAGGGTGGCAGGGGGACCAAGAGATACGCAGTATTTT.

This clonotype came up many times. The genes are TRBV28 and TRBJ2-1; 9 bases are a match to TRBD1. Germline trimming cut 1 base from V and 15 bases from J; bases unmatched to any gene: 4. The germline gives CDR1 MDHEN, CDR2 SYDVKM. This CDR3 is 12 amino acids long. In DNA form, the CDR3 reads TGTGCCAGCAGTTTATCCCCGGGACAGGGGTTCTTC. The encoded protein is CASSLSPGQGFF.

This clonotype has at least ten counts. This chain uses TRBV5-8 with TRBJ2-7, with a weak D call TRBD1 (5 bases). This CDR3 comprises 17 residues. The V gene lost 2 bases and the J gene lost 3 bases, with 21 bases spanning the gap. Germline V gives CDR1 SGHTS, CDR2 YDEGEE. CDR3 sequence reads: CASSFYGGGAVIYEQYF. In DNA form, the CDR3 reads TGTGCCAGCAGCTTCTACGGTGGTGGGGCAGTTATCTACGAGCAGTACTTC.

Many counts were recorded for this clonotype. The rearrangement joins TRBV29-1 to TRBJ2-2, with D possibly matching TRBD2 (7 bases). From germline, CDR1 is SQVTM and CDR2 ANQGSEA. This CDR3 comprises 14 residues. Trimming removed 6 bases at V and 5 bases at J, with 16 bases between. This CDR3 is CSVGAGDGTGELFF. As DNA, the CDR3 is TGCAGCGTGGGGGCGGGGGATGGTACCGGGGAGCTGTTTTTT.

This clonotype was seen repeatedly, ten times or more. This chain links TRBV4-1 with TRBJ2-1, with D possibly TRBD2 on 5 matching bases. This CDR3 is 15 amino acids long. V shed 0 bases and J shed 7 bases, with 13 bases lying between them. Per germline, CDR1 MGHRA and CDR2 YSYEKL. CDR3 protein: CASSQESSLRNEQFF. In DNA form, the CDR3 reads TGCGCCAGCAGCCAAGAATCTAGCCTTAGGAATGAGCAGTTCTTC.